The rows below give T cell receptor beta chains drawn from one sample of a study of cytomegalovirus exposure and HLA in healthy donors. Produced via immunoSEQ multiplex PCR; TCRdb's table is partial and in-frame only. The sample consists of about 110,000 clones, approximately 85% of them appearing once. The sample taken for sequencing was PBMCs. All receptors come from a woman in her late teens or twenties in good health and CMV-seronegative. Both conserved end residues are part of each CDR3. D genes are given only for firm matches. Not every row has a clone size; where given, it reads once, few, many or a size class.

>TRBV5-6|.|.|TRBJ1-2
CASSLAHLVHYGYTF
TGTGCCAGCAGCTTGGCACATCTGGTACACTATGGCTACACCTTC
>TRBV6-5|.|.|TRBJ2-2
CASSLTENTGELFF
TGTGCCAGCAGCCTCACAGAGAACACCGGGGAGCTGTTTTTT
>TRBV10-3|few|TRBD1|TRBJ1-1
CAIMGDRGQPNTEAFF
TGTGCCATCATGGGGGACAGGGGACAACCGAACACTGAAGCTTTCTTT
>TRBV27|.|TRBD1|TRBJ1-4
CASSLGQGEKLFF
TGTGCCAGCAGTTTGGGACAGGGGGAAAAACTGTTTTTT
>TRBV4-1|once|.|TRBJ1-6
CASSQGTRADSPLHF
TGCGCCAGCAGCCAAGGTACCAGGGCTGATTCACCCCTCCACTTT
>TRBV11-2|.|TRBD1|TRBJ1-1
CASSLTGPEAFF
TGTGCCAGCAGCTTGACAGGGCCTGAAGCTTTCTTT
>TRBV28|.|.|TRBJ2-7
CASSYPGESEQYF
TGTGCCAGCAGTTACCCGGGAGAAAGCGAGCAGTACTTC
>TRBV30|.|TRBD1|TRBJ2-3
CAWSADRGVTDTQYF
TGTGCCTGGAGCGCTGACAGGGGGGTAACAGATACGCAGTATTTT
>TRBV6-1|few|TRBD2|TRBJ2-5
CASTRGRGVQETQYF
TGTGCCAGCACCCGGGGGCGGGGGGTCCAAGAGACCCAGTACTTC
>TRBV4-1|.|TRBD1|TRBJ1-2
CASSQEGRGLLYGYTF
TGCGCCAGCAGCCAAGAGGGCAGGGGGCTTCTCTATGGCTACACCTTC
>TRBV6-5|.|.|TRBJ1-1
CASRQGTEAFF
TGTGCCAGCAGGCAGGGGACTGAAGCTTTCTTT
>TRBV19|.|TRBD1|TRBJ1-4
CASSPIDRANEKLFF
TGTGCCAGTAGCCCGATCGACAGGGCTAATGAAAAACTGTTTTTT
>TRBV9|.|.|TRBJ2-7
CASSPHGFSGLEGGEQYF
TGTGCCAGCAGCCCTCATGGGTTCTCAGGATTGGAGGGAGGTGAGCAGTACTTC
>TRBV25-1|.|.|TRBJ1-1
CASGNRYEAFF
TGTGCCAGCGGGAACAGGTATGAAGCTTTCTTT
>TRBV9|.|.|TRBJ2-2
CASSRDPGKELFF
TGTGCCAGCAGCCGAGATCCAGGAAAGGAGCTGTTTTTT
>TRBV5-1|.|TRBD1|TRBJ2-5
CASSLTGGGQETQYF
TGCGCCAGCAGCCTTACAGGGGGAGGACAAGAGACCCAGTACTTC
>TRBV19|.|TRBD1|TRBJ2-7
CASSKGQVLEQYF
TGTGCCAGTAGTAAAGGACAGGTCCTCGAGCAGTACTTC
>TRBV25-1|few|.|TRBJ2-7
CASSWRAFDEQYF
TGTGCCAGCAGTTGGAGGGCTTTCGACGAGCAGTACTTC
>TRBV9|.|.|TRBJ1-5
CASSVGGEPQHF
TGTGCCAGCAGCGTAGGGGGCGAGCCCCAGCATTTT
>TRBV27|few|.|TRBJ2-5
CASSLSGTPGETQYF
TGTGCCAGCAGTTTATCTGGGACACCGGGGGAGACCCAGTACTTC
>TRBV7-9|.|.|TRBJ2-7
CASSQTGKPYEQYF
TGTGCCAGCAGCCAAACAGGCAAACCCTACGAGCAGTACTTC
>TRBV4-1|.|TRBD1|TRBJ1-1
CASSQDLTGTGMIVNTEAFF
TGCGCCAGCAGCCAAGATTTGACGGGGACAGGGATGATAGTGAACACTGAAGCTTTCTTT
>TRBV5-4|.|.|TRBJ1-1
CASSLGGTGRNTEAFF
TGTGCCAGCAGCTTGGGGGGCACCGGGAGGAACACTGAAGCTTTCTTT
>TRBV29-1|.|.|TRBJ2-7
CSASWNAAGASEQYF
TGCAGCGCGAGTTGGAACGCTGCGGGGGCGTCCGAGCAGTACTTC
>TRBV6-8|.|TRBD1|TRBJ2-1
CASAQGTGEANEQFF
TGTGCCAGCGCCCAGGGGACAGGGGAGGCCAATGAGCAGTTCTTC
>TRBV6-5|few|TRBD1|TRBJ1-2
CATGTGYGYTF
TGTGCCACCGGGACAGGCTATGGCTACACCTTC
>TRBV7-2|.|.|TRBJ2-5
CASSPGSTQYF
TGTGCCAGCAGCCCGGGTTCGACCCAGTACTTC
>TRBV6-6|few|.|TRBJ1-1
CASSYGRAAFF
TGTGCCAGCAGTTATGGGAGGGCAGCTTTCTTT
>TRBV5-4|.|TRBD2|TRBJ2-5
CASSPSGGAGETQYF
TGTGCCAGCAGCCCCAGCGGGGGGGCGGGGGAGACCCAGTACTTC
>TRBV4-1|.|.|TRBJ1-2
CASSQDEINYGYTF
TGCGCCAGCAGCCAAGATGAGATTAACTATGGCTACACCTTC
>TRBV2|.|TRBD2|TRBJ2-3
CASSPILAATDTQYF
TGTGCCAGCAGTCCGATACTAGCGGCAACAGATACGCAGTATTTT
>TRBV5-6|.|.|TRBJ2-1
CASSTGHQNNEQFF
TGTGCCAGCAGCACGGGTCATCAGAACAATGAGCAGTTCTTC
>TRBV7-3|few|.|TRBJ2-1
CASSLRAGNSYNEQFF
TGTGCCAGCAGCTTAAGGGCGGGGAACTCCTACAATGAGCAGTTCTTC
>TRBV9|.|TRBD2|TRBJ2-2
CASSLLAGGESIGELFF
TGTGCCAGCAGCTTACTAGCGGGGGGGGAAAGCATCGGGGAGCTGTTTTTT
>TRBV10-3|.|.|TRBJ1-5
CAITDRVDSNQPQHF
TGTGCCATCACCGACAGAGTTGATAGCAATCAGCCCCAGCATTTT
>TRBV6-1|once|.|TRBJ1-1
CASAPDSNTEAFF
TGTGCCAGCGCTCCGGACTCGAACACTGAAGCTTTCTTT
>TRBV11-2|.|.|TRBJ2-2
CASSLVFTGELFF
TGTGCCAGCAGCCTAGTATTTACCGGGGAGCTGTTTTTT
>TRBV6-7|.|TRBD1|TRBJ1-6
CASSRTGVSPLHF
TGTGCCAGCAGCAGGACAGGGGTCTCACCCCTCCACTTT
>TRBV25-1|.|TRBD1|TRBJ2-2
CASHPNRQGGHGELFF
TGTGCCAGCCACCCTAATCGACAGGGTGGTCACGGGGAGCTGTTTTTT
>TRBV27|once|TRBD1|TRBJ2-6
CASSYRGGTGANVLTF
TGTGCCAGCAGCTACCGAGGGGGCACTGGGGCCAACGTCCTGACTTTC
>TRBV11-3|.|.|TRBJ2-1
CASSAVSGEQFF
TGTGCCAGCAGCGCCGTGAGCGGGGAGCAGTTCTTC
>TRBV5-4|.|.|TRBJ2-1
CASSLYPSDEQFF
TGTGCCAGCAGCTTATATCCTAGTGATGAGCAGTTCTTC
>TRBV7-9|.|.|TRBJ1-1
CASRSSLQAFF
TGTGCCAGCCGCTCGTCCCTACAAGCTTTCTTT
>TRBV19|once|TRBD1|TRBJ1-2
CASSAGQVSYGYTF
TGTGCCAGTAGCGCGGGACAGGTTTCCTATGGCTACACCTTC
>TRBV9|.|TRBD1|TRBJ1-3
CASSVGQGVSGNTIYF
TGTGCCAGCAGCGTGGGACAGGGTGTCTCTGGAAACACCATATATTTT
>TRBV9|.|.|TRBJ2-7
CASSANVGLTSEQYF
TGTGCCAGCAGCGCAAACGTGGGACTTACCTCCGAGCAGTACTTC
>TRBV7-9|.|.|TRBJ1-1
CASSSLGGRTEAFF
TGTGCCAGCAGCTCTCTAGGGGGTAGAACTGAAGCTTTCTTT
>TRBV7-3|.|.|TRBJ2-5
CASSLSRQETQYF
TGTGCCAGCAGCTTAAGCAGACAAGAGACCCAGTACTTC
>TRBV28|once|.|TRBJ1-6
CASSFQGANSPLHF
TGTGCCAGCAGTTTCCAGGGCGCTAATTCACCCCTCCACTTT
>TRBV4-1|.|.|TRBJ2-1
CASSPWTDSNEQFF
TGCGCCAGCAGCCCCTGGACGGACAGCAATGAGCAGTTCTTC
>TRBV5-5|few|.|TRBJ1-1
CASSLDVSTEAFF
TGTGCCAGCAGCTTGGATGTGAGCACTGAAGCTTTCTTT
>TRBV19|.|.|TRBJ1-2
CASTPDGGGSYGYTF
TGTGCCAGTACCCCAGACGGTGGAGGTAGCTATGGCTACACCTTC
>TRBV7-3|.|.|TRBJ1-2
CASGTDRLIGGYTF
TGTGCCAGCGGAACAGACAGGCTAATCGGTGGCTACACCTTC
>TRBV2|.|TRBD1|TRBJ2-2
CASSERTGGLGLSAGELFF
TGTGCCAGCAGTGAACGTACAGGGGGTTTAGGTTTAAGCGCCGGGGAGCTGTTTTTT